The 25 T cell receptor beta chains presented below share a single source sample, sequenced in a study of post-analysis software for immune sequencing data. Study conclusions and caveats: Controls showed lower frequencies than patients for roughly five TRBV segments, and TRBV5-6, TRBV5-1 and TRBV20-1 were among these.

The antigens of these receptors remain unknown. Included in the TCR beta cDNA libraries were unique molecular identifiers. TCRdb recomputed calls from the PCR reads with MiXCR, one row per CDR3 protein. This table holds about 190,000 distinct CDR3 sequences, over 25% found once. Sequencing was performed on blood. These receptors were obtained from a girl under 18 with multiple sclerosis.

This clonotype was seen many times. This sequence joins TRBV4-1 and TRBJ2-5; a weak D match, TRBD1 (5 bases). Germline V gives CDR1 MGHRA, CDR2 YSYEKL. The CDR3 runs 14 residues. Trimming removed 4 bases from V and 11 bases from J, with 20 bases in between. The DNA of the CDR3 is TGCGCCAGCAGCCCACCCCGTAGGGGCACGAGACAGTACTTC. This translates into CASSPPRRGTRQYF.

In its sample, this clonotype was seen a few times. The chain combines TRBV19 with TRBJ1-2; 7 bases line up with TRBD1. V lost 7 bases and J lost 4; bases outside the gene matches: 12. The CDR3 is made up of 15 amino acids. Germline loops: CDR1 LNHDA, CDR2 SQIVND (reference sequence). DNA for the CDR3: TGTGCCAGTACCGGAGAGTCCAGGGGGATCTATGGCTACACCTTC. Encoded protein: CASTGESRGIYGYTF.

The chain has TRBV7-9 and TRBJ1-2, with D possibly matching TRBD1 (6 bases). Germline CDR1 and CDR2: SEHNR and FQNEAQ (reference sequence). The CDR3 sequence is 14 residues long. V dropped 8 bases and J dropped 1 base, with 14 bases sitting between them. The CDR3: CASSRDNVNYGYTF. The DNA of the CDR3 is TGTGCCAGCTCCCGGGACAATGTTAACTATGGCTACACCTTC.

This chain joins TRBV7-9 and TRBJ2-7, with 7 bases fitting TRBD1. Unmatched junction bases numbered 12, after V lost 5 bases and J lost 2 bases. Germline V gene lookup returns CDR1 SEHNR and CDR2 FQNEAQ (reference sequence). The CDR3 is made up of 16 amino acids. CDR3 protein: CASSGLTGKTPYEQYF. CDR3 coding DNA: TGTGCCAGCAGCGGACTGACAGGGAAAACCCCCTACGAGCAGTACTTC.

The chain couples TRBV6-5 to TRBJ2-7; either TRBD1 or TRBD2 may supply D (5 bases each). Germline V lookup: CDR1 MNHEY, CDR2 SVGAGI. The CDR3 runs 14 residues. V gave up 6 bases and J gave up 8 bases, with 20 bases separating them. The CDR3 DNA reads as TGTGCCAGCAGCCCGGGACCGAACCGACCGAAGCAGTACTTC. It specifies CASSPGPNRPKQYF.

This clonotype was detected a few times. This chain joins TRBV12-3 or TRBV12-4 and TRBJ1-1; D gene unclear. The ends were cut back, 6 bases at V and 0 bases at J, with 11 bases in the middle. The CDR3 runs to 14 residues. As DNA, the CDR3 is TGTGCCAGCAGCCGGACGGCGATGAACACTGAAGCTTTCTTT. This codes for CASSRTAMNTEAFF.

Details on this clonotype: A much more abundant neighbour one base away suggests this may be a read error. V usage is TRBV10-3 and J usage is TRBJ1-4; 9 bases line up with TRBD1. The CDR3 runs to 15 residues. From germline, CDR1 is ENHRY and CDR2 SYGVKD. Written as DNA, the CDR3 is TGTGCCATCAGCCCGTGGGACAGGGAAAATGAAAGACTGTTTTTT. It translates to CAISPWDRENERLFF.

This rearrangement joins TRBV20-1 to TRBJ1-1; D is uncertain. The CDR3 has 13 residues. CDR1 and CDR2 from the germline V gene are DFQATT and SNEGSKA (reference sequence). V gave up 6 bases and J gave up 5 bases, with 16 bases separating them. The CDR3 DNA is TGCAGTGCCGCCAGCGAGGCCGGGACTGAAGCTTTCTTT. It yields the protein CSAASEAGTEAFF.

The chain joins TRBV6-2 or TRBV6-3 to TRBJ1-5; D is undetermined. The V end was cut by 5 bases, the J end by 2 bases, with 16 bases between. CDR1 is MNHEY, CDR2 SVGEGT, per germline. The length of the CDR3 is 16 residues. The CDR3 bases are TGTGCCAGCAGTCGACCGGGTCCACTGGGCAATCAGCCCCAGCATTTT. This encodes CASSRPGPLGNQPQHF.

In its sample, this clonotype was seen many times. This sequence joins TRBV7-9 and TRBJ2-7, with D perhaps TRBD1 (5 bases). Per the germline V gene, CDR1 is SEHNR and CDR2 is FQNEAQ (reference sequence). The germline V and J ends were trimmed by 5 bases and 3 bases, with 20 bases remaining between them. CDR3 size: 16 residues. The CDR3 region has the DNA TGTGCCAGCAGCCAGTCCAGGGATGCGAGGTTCTACGAGCAGTACTTC. This encodes CASSQSRDARFYEQYF.

This CDR3 reads CAIRASGSYNEQYF. CDR3 bases: TGTGCCATCAGGGCCAGCGGCTCCTACAATGAGCAGTACTTC. The chain uses TRBV10-3 and TRBJ2-1; perhaps TRBD2 as D (5 bases). With the DNA end fitting TRBJ2-7 better, the J assignment may be wrong. This CDR3 spans 14 amino acids. The V gene's germline CDR1 is ENHRY and CDR2 SYGVKD.

The table lists this clonotype with many counts. The gene calls are TRBV7-8 and TRBJ2-7; 10 positions agree with TRBD2. The trim removed 4 bases at V and 3 bases at J, leaving 6 bases unmatched. Germline V lookup: CDR1 SGHVS, CDR2 FQNEAQ. The length of the CDR3 is 15 residues. The CDR3 DNA reads as TGTGCCAGCAGCTCCCTAGCGGGAGATCTCTACGAGCAGTACTTC. This gives the protein CASSSLAGDLYEQYF.

This clonotype was detected only a few times. The chain joins TRBV6-1 to TRBJ1-5; D possibly corresponds to TRBD1 (5 bases). CDR1 MNHNS and CDR2 SASEGT come from the germline V gene. With 4 bases removed from V and 2 bases from J, the gap between germline ends came to 12 bases. The CDR3 length is 15 residues. The CDR3 sequence: CASSAVQGGNQPQHF. Here the CDR3 DNA reads TGTGCCAGCAGTGCCGTCCAGGGCGGCAATCAGCCCCAGCATTTT.

As regards this clonotype: A much larger clone lies one base from this, so it may be a read error. V usage is TRBV9 and J usage is TRBJ1-2, with unresolved D. The CDR3 has 16 residues. CDR1 and CDR2 (germline): SGDLS, YYNGEE. This chain's CDR3 is CVSSVTYGSFNYGYTF. The CDR3 DNA reads as TGTGTCAGCAGCGTAACTTATGGCAGCTTCAACTATGGCTACACCTTC. The variable domain in full, completed from reference TRBV9 and TRBJ1-2, reads DSGVTQTPKHLITATGQRVTLRCSPRSGDLSVYWYQQSLDQGLQFLIQYYNGEERAKGNILERFSAQQFPDLHSELNLSSLELGDSALYFCVSSVTYGSFNYGYTFGSGTRLTVV.

The table lists this clonotype with a few counts. The rearrangement joins TRBV7-9 to TRBJ1-2, with 10 nucleotides matching TRBD1. This CDR3 has 14 amino acids. Germline V CDR1 and CDR2: SEHNR, FQNEAQ (reference sequence). V trimming: 5 bases; J trimming: 5 bases; junction bases outside the gene matches: 5. CDR3 nucleotides: TGTGCCAGCAGCCCGGGGACAGGGGCTTATGGCTACACCTTC. Residues: CASSPGTGAYGYTF.

This clonotype was observed a handful of times. The chain joins TRBV6-5 to TRBJ1-1, with no clear D. The germline CDR1 and CDR2 sequences are MNHEY and SVGAGI. Trimming stripped 5 bases from V and 0 bases from J, with 13 bases between. CDR3 length: 15 amino acids. The CDR3 DNA sequence: TGTGCCAGCAGTCCGCGGCAGAAAATGAACACTGAAGCTTTCTTT. Encoded protein: CASSPRQKMNTEAFF.

This clonotype came up many times. The V and J genes are TRBV6-5 and TRBJ2-7; D is perhaps TRBD2 (6 bases). Germline CDR1 reads MNHEY; CDR2 reads SVGAGI. The CDR3 contains 11 residues. V was shortened by 7 bases and J by 6 bases, with 10 bases between the two germline ends. DNA for the CDR3: TGTGCCAGCACCCGGGGAGGCGAGCAGTACTTC. Its translation is CASTRGGEQYF.

This clonotype was seen more than once but under ten times. The V gene is TRBV13, the J gene TRBJ1-1; possibly TRBD1 for D (5 bases). Per the germline V gene, CDR1 is PRHDT and CDR2 is FYEKMQ (reference sequence). The V end was cut by 5 bases, the J end by 0 bases, with 13 bases between. The CDR3 totals 15 residues. The CDR3: CASSGEGQMNTEAFF. CDR3 in DNA: TGTGCCAGCAGCGGAGAGGGGCAGATGAACACTGAAGCTTTCTTT.

In this sample, this clonotype turned up once. The chain couples TRBV27 to TRBJ1-1; D remains unclear. Trimming took 6 bases from V and 1 from J, leaving 12 bases between them. There are 14 residues in the CDR3. Germline CDR1 reads MNHEY; CDR2 reads SMNVEV (reference sequence). CDR3 sequence: CASRATPENTEAFF. The CDR3 coding sequence is TGTGCCAGCAGGGCGACACCCGAGAACACTGAAGCTTTCTTT.

This chain connects TRBV28 to TRBJ2-5, with a weak D call TRBD2 (6 bases). CDR1 is MDHEN, CDR2 SYDVKM, per germline. This CDR3 is built from 17 residues. V gave up 4 bases and J gave up 0 bases, with 18 bases separating them. The CDR3 nucleotides read TGTGCCAGCAGTTACCCGATTGGGGGGACGTACCAAGAGACCCAGTACTTC. It is translated as CASSYPIGGTYQETQYF. Looking up the rest from reference TRBV28 and TRBJ2-5 gives the full variable domain: DVKVTQSSRYLVKRTGEKVFLECVQDMDHENMFWYRQDPGLGLRLIYFSYDVKMKEKGDIPEGYSVSREKKERFSLILESASTNQTSMYLCASSYPIGGTYQETQYFGPGTRLLVL.

The chain combines TRBV7-9 with TRBJ1-2; D remains unclear. The CDR3 length is 14 residues. The germline V and J ends were trimmed by 0 bases and 1 base, with 6 bases remaining between them. CDR1 SEHNR and CDR2 FQNEAQ come from the germline V gene (reference sequence). For the CDR3, the DNA is TGTGCCAGCAGCTTAGCAGGGAGTAACTATGGCTACACCTTC. Its translation is CASSLAGSNYGYTF.

There are many counts of this clonotype. V usage is TRBV5-1 and J usage is TRBJ2-7; D is unclear. The V end was cut by 4 bases, the J end by 3 bases, with 11 bases between. The CDR3 runs to 13 residues. Germline loops: CDR1 SGHRS, CDR2 YFSETQ. CDR3 DNA sequence: TGCGCCAGCAGCCCCTCACCGAACTACGAGCAGTACTTC. It yields the protein CASSPSPNYEQYF.

This clonotype has a count of ten or more. This chain connects TRBV4-1 to TRBJ2-1, with D tentatively TRBD1 or TRBD2 (5 bases each). This CDR3 spans 17 amino acids. V was clipped by 6 bases and J by 6 bases, with 24 bases between them. Germline CDR1 reads MGHRA; CDR2 reads YSYEKL. The CDR3 protein is CASSLGDAVSMRNEQFF. CDR3 in DNA: TGCGCCAGCAGTCTCGGGGACGCGGTGTCTATGCGCAATGAGCAGTTCTTC.

This clonotype has a count of ten or more. The chain recombines TRBV24-1 with TRBJ2-3, with 7 nucleotides matching TRBD1. The CDR3 extends over 17 amino acids. Germline V gives CDR1 KGHDR, CDR2 SFDVKD. J lost 0 bases, V lost 4 bases, and 9 bases had no gene match. The chain's CDR3 is CATSDPRPGQSTDTQYF. In DNA, the CDR3 is TGTGCCACCAGTGACCCTCGGCCGGGACAGAGCACAGATACGCAGTATTTT.

The rearrangement links TRBV10-3 to TRBJ2-5; D gene unclear. The V gene's germline CDR1 is ENHRY and CDR2 SYGVKD. The CDR3 extends over 16 amino acids. CDR3 in amino acids: CVSSERVGGPQETQYF. CDR3 bases: TGTGTCAGCAGTGAAAGAGTTGGCGGCCCTCAAGAGACCCAGTACTTC.